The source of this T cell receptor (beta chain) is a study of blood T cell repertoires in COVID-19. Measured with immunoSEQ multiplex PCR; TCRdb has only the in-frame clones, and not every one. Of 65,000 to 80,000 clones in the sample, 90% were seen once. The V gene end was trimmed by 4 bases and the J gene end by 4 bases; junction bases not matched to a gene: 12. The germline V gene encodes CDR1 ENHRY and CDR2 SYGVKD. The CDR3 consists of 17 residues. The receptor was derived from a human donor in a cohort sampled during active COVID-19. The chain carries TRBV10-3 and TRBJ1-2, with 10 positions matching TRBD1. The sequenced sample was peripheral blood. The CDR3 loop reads CAISAFKEGTGVYGYTF. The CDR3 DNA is TGTGCCATCAGTGCTTTTAAGGAGGGGACAGGGGTCTATGGCTACACCTTC.